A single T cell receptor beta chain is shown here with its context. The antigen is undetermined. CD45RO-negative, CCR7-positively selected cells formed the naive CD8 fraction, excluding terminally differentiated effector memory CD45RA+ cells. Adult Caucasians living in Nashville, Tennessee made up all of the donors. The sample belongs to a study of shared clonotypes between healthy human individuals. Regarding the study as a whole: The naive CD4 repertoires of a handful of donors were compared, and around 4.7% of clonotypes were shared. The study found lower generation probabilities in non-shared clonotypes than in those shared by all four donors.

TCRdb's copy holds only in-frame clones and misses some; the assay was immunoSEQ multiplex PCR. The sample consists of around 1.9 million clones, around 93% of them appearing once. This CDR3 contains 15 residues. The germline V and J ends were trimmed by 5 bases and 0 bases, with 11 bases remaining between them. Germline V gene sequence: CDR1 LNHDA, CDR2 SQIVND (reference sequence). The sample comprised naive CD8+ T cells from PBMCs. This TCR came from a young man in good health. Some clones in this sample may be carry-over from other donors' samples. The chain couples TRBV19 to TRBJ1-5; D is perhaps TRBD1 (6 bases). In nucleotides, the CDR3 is TGTGCCAGTAGTCCCCGGACAGATAGCAATCAGCCCCAGCATTTT. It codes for CASSPRTDSNQPQHF.